This T cell receptor (beta chain) is drawn from a study of cytomegalovirus exposure and HLA in healthy donors. A note on this clone: What it binds is unknown.

In the PCR, 60 Vbeta and 13 Jbeta primers were used. Authors' data handling: In a later analysis, the count reached 74 million or so unique TCR beta chains, with about 12 million shared. Sequencing used immunoSEQ multiplex PCR; TCRdb keeps in-frame clones, though not all of them. The DNA gave D and trimming, while V, J and clone size come from that table. The sample contains 55,000 to 65,000 clones, approximately 79% of which appear only once. Findings and caveats of the study: Because they were indistinguishable, some V segments, including TRBV6-2 and TRBV6-3, were excluded. For most TCR sequences rarity was the rule, although some public TCRs occurred in many donors.

The CDR3 covers 15 residues. V trimming: 4 bases; J trimming: 5 bases; junction bases outside the gene matches: 11. Germline V gives CDR1 SGDLS, CDR2 YYNGEE. The sample consisted of PBMCs. The genes are TRBV9 and TRBJ2-5, with TRBD1 matching 7 bases. This clonotype was sampled from a woman aged 25-40 years in good health and CMV-seronegative. This CDR3 is CASSPRAGGRETQYF. The CDR3 nucleotides are TGTGCCAGCAGCCCCCGGGCAGGGGGAAGGGAGACCCAGTACTTC.